This T cell receptor (beta chain) was captured by sequencing in a study of response to subunit inactivated influenza vaccine. Study-wide results and caveats: Few new T cells, the authors suggested, are recruited by each seasonal influenza vaccination.

The V and J ends lost 0 bases and 8 bases respectively, with 13 bases between them. Germline lookup yields CDR1 LGHNA and CDR2 YNFKEQ. This CDR3 is 15 amino acids long. In TCRdb, the RT-PCR reads were re-called with MiXCR into one record per CDR3 protein. The sample consists of approximately 520,000 distinct CDR3 sequences, 25% of them appearing once. Worth noting for this clonotype: What it binds is unknown.

The starting material was CD4+ T cells sorted from PBMCs, obtained more than 4 days after vaccination. The receptor comes from a man aged 45-65 years who received an inactivated influenza vaccine. This chain joins TRBV4-2 and TRBJ1-4; the D is unclear. CDR3 region: CASSQDSVAKEKLFF. The CDR3 DNA follows: TGTGCCAGCAGCCAAGATAGCGTGGCCAAAGAAAAACTGTTTTTT.